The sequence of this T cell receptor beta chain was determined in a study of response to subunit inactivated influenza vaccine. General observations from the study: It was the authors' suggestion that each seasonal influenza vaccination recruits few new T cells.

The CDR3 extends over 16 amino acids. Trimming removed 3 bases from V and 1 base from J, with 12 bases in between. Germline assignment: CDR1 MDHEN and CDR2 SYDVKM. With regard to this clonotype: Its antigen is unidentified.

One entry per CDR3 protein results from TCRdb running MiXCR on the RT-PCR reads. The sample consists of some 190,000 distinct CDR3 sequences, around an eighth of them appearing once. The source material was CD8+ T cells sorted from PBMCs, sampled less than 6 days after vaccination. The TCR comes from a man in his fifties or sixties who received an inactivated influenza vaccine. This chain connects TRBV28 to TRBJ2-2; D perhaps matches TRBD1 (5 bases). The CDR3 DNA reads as TGTGCCAGCAGTTTCTTGGGGCGGATGAACACCGGGGAGCTGTTTTTT. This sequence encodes CASSFLGRMNTGELFF. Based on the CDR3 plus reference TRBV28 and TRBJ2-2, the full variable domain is DVKVTQSSRYLVKRTGEKVFLECVQDMDHENMFWYRQDPGLGLRLIYFSYDVKMKEKGDIPEGYSVSREKKERFSLILESASTNQTSMYLCASSFLGRMNTGELFFGEGSRLTVL.